This T cell receptor (beta chain) derives from a study of blood T cell repertoires in COVID-19. Overall study: Specimens from acute and convalescent COVID-19 originated in the United States, Italy and Spain. PBMCs, B-cell-depleted T cells, or T cells provided the cDNA or gDNA that made up the material.

Membership in each cohort depended on participant-reported clinical history. During the 2 weeks before they entered the study, exposed participants had met someone with a PCR-confirmed or clinician-diagnosed COVID-19 case. The assay was immunoSEQ multiplex PCR, and TCRdb's table has in-frame clones only and misses some. The table records 350,000 or so clones, around nine tenths of them present only once. The CDR3 runs 14 residues. Germline assignment: CDR1 SGHRS and CDR2 YFSETQ. Between the trimmed V and J ends, which lost 0 bases and 7 bases, there was a span of 10 bases. The rearrangement joins TRBV5-1 to TRBJ2-2, with a possible D match to TRBD2 (7 bases). The TCR sequence derives from a woman in her thirties who had been exposed to COVID-19. The sequenced material came from PBMCs or T cells enriched from blood (not recorded which). The DNA of the CDR3 is TGCGCCAGCAGCTTGGACGGGGGGCTCGGGGAGCTGTTTTTT. Amino acid sequence: CASSLDGGLGELFF.